The next 30 T cell receptor beta chains were all read from a single sample in a study of blood T cells in healthy people across ages. A J-beta primer mix and a sample-barcoded 5' primer were used in a second PCR of about 7 to 12 cycles. TCRdb re-derived calls from the 5' RACE reads in MiXCR, one entry per CDR3 protein. The sample lists roughly 500,000 distinct CDR3 sequences, roughly a quarter occurring once. Sequencing input: blood. These TCRs come from a woman in her 70s in good health.

This clonotype was found a few times. The V gene is TRBV3-1, the J gene TRBJ1-2; no firm D call. In germline, CDR1 is LGHDT, CDR2 YNNKEL (reference sequence). Trimming stripped 2 bases from V and 0 bases from J, with 16 bases between. This CDR3 region has 17 residues. The CDR3 DNA reads as TGTGCCAGCAGCCAAAAGTCGGGCGGGCGAGCTAACTATGGCTACACCTTC. It translates to CASSQKSGGRANYGYTF.

This clonotype showed up just a few times. This rearrangement joins TRBV6-6 to TRBJ1-1, with unresolved D. The CDR3 extends over 13 amino acids. V shed 6 bases and J shed 1 base, with 9 bases lying between them. Germline V gene sequence: CDR1 MNHNY, CDR2 SVGAGI (reference sequence). The CDR3 DNA reads TGTGCCAGCAGGTTCAGTGAGAACACTGAAGCTTTCTTT. Translating it yields CASRFSENTEAFF.

The V gene is TRBV11-2, the J gene TRBJ2-5; 10 bases agree with TRBD2. The J call may be faulty, since TRBJ2-1 better matches the DNA end. The CDR3 spans 18 residues. CDR1 and CDR2 (germline): SGHAT, FQNNGV. CDR3 in DNA: TGTGCCAGCAGCTTCTTAGCGGGGGGTCCCCGGGGCCACAATGAGCAGTTCTTC. It specifies CASSFLAGGPRGHNEQFF.

This clonotype was observed a handful of times. The junction departs from the called germline gene at one end, perhaps through a read error. This chain uses TRBV14 with TRBJ2-5; 10 bases are shared with TRBD2. The CDR3 extends over 18 amino acids. Germline CDR1 and CDR2: SGHDN and FVKESK. The CDR3 DNA is TGTGCCAGCAGCGAAGGACTAGCGGCGACTACCACAGAAGAGACCCGGTACTTC. It translates to CASSEGLAATTTEETRYF.

This clonotype has a handful of counts. This chain joins TRBV7-9 and TRBJ2-3, with 13 nucleotides matching TRBD2. The V segment lost 2 bases and the J segment 2 bases; nucleotides outside the gene matches: 7. Germline-derived CDR1 and CDR2 are SEHNR and FQNEAQ (reference sequence). The CDR3 totals 18 residues. The CDR3 loop is CASSLRTSGGPFTDTQYF. DNA of the CDR3: TGTGCCAGCAGCTTACGGACTAGCGGGGGCCCCTTCACAGATACGCAGTATTTT.

There are a few counts of this clonotype. The missing conserved phenylalanine or tryptophan at the end of this CDR3 makes a read error likely. The genes are TRBV7-6 and TRBJ2-1, with D possibly matching TRBD2 (5 bases). V was shortened by 0 bases and J by 5 bases, with 14 bases between the two germline ends. Germline V gene data show CDR1 as SGHVS and CDR2 as FNYEAQ. The CDR3 has 16 amino acids. CDR3 region: CASSLALAPPDNEQFL. The CDR3 bases are TGTGCCAGCAGCTTAGCCCTAGCCCCTCCCGACAATGAGCAGTTCCTC.

The rearrangement uses TRBV5-6 and TRBJ2-5; D is undetermined. V lost 4 bases, J lost 4 bases, and 11 bases lay in between. The CDR3 extends over 13 amino acids. Per germline, CDR1 SGHDT and CDR2 YYEEEE. The CDR3 DNA sequence: TGTGCCAGCAGCAATCTCAACAGAGAGACCCAGTACTTC. This sequence encodes CASSNLNRETQYF.

The rearrangement links TRBV5-5 to TRBJ1-1, with D tentatively TRBD1 (6 bases). The CDR3 length is 15 residues. The V and J ends lost 4 bases and 3 bases respectively, with 16 bases between them. Looked up from germline, CDR1 is SGHKS and CDR2 is YYEKEE (reference sequence). In DNA form, the CDR3 reads TGTGCCAGCAGCCCCTGGACAGTTGAGGACACTGAAGCTTTCTTT. Its protein is CASSPWTVEDTEAFF.

The chain combines TRBV6-5 with TRBJ2-1; TRBD1 or TRBD2 may be the D gene (6 bases each). CDR1 is MNHEY, CDR2 SVGAGI, per germline. The CDR3 spans 15 residues. V lost 8 bases and J lost 2, with 16 bases in between. The CDR3 nucleotides are TGTGCCAGCCGTCCGGGGGCTGCCACCTACAATGAGCAGTTCTTC. Amino acids: CASRPGAATYNEQFF.

As DNA, the CDR3 is TGTGCCACCAGTGACCGGACAGGGACCCCAACTCAGCCCCAGCATTTT. This translates into CATSDRTGTPTQPQHF. The genes are TRBV24-1 and TRBJ1-5; 8 positions match TRBD1. The ends lost 4 bases at V and 6 bases at J; junction bases unmatched: 10. Germline values: CDR1 KGHDR, CDR2 SFDVKD. CDR3 length: 16 residues.

The chain carries TRBV3-1 and TRBJ1-2, with 7 bases aligning to TRBD1. Germline V lookup: CDR1 LGHDT, CDR2 YNNKEL (reference sequence). V lost 2 bases to trimming and J lost 5 bases; unmatched junction nucleotides: 2. The CDR3 runs 13 residues. CDR3 DNA sequence: TGTGCCAGCAGCCAAAGGGGGCCTTATGGCTACACCTTC. This codes for CASSQRGPYGYTF.

This clonotype was seen repeatedly, ten times or more. The V gene is TRBV12-3 or TRBV12-4, the J gene TRBJ1-3; D uncertain. Deletions cut 10 bases from V and 0 bases from J, with 10 bases between. The CDR3 length is 13 residues. The CDR3 DNA sequence: TGTGCCAACACCGGATTCTCTGGAAACACCATATATTTT. Protein sequence: CANTGFSGNTIYF.

The V and J genes are TRBV5-1 and TRBJ1-1; D gene uncertain. Germline CDR1 is SGHRS and CDR2 is YFSETQ. CDR3 size: 15 residues. V was trimmed by 0 bases and J by 1 base, leaving 10 bases between them. The DNA for the CDR3 is TGCGCCAGCAGCTTGGAACGGGTGGGGAACACTGAAGCTTTCTTT. It specifies CASSLERVGNTEAFF.

There are a few counts of this clonotype. J is TRBJ1-2 and V is TRBV27; tentatively, D is TRBD1 (6 bases). V was trimmed by 3 bases and J by 2 bases, leaving 16 bases between them. This CDR3 has 16 amino acids. Germline V lookup: CDR1 MNHEY, CDR2 SMNVEV (reference sequence). The CDR3 region is CASSFAGGSRNYGYTF. DNA for the CDR3: TGTGCCAGCAGTTTTGCGGGGGGCTCCCGCAACTATGGCTACACCTTC.

This clonotype has more than one count but fewer than ten. This sequence joins TRBV20-1 and TRBJ1-2; maybe TRBD1 (5 bases). Trimming shortened V by 3 bases and J by 0 bases, and 8 bases separated the two germline ends. This CDR3 is 13 amino acids long. CDR1 DFQATT and CDR2 SNEGSKA come from the germline V gene (reference sequence). The CDR3 spells CSASDRSNYGYTF. CDR3 nucleotide sequence: TGCAGTGCTAGTGACAGATCTAACTATGGCTACACCTTC.

The rearrangement links TRBV18 to TRBJ1-1; D not certain. Germline values: CDR1 KGHSH, CDR2 LQKENI. This CDR3 comprises 14 residues. The V and J ends lost 4 bases and 4 bases respectively, with 13 bases between them. The CDR3 region has the DNA TGTGCCAGCTCACATGGAGAGCGGATCACTGAAGCTTTCTTT. It codes for CASSHGERITEAFF.

The chain links TRBV7-2 to TRBJ2-2; D tentatively reads TRBD1 or TRBD2 (5 bases each). Trimming stripped 1 base from V and 6 bases from J, with 15 bases between. Germline V gene lookup returns CDR1 SGHTA and CDR2 FQGNSA. This CDR3 comprises 16 residues. CDR3 nucleotide sequence: TGTGCCAGCAGCTTAGACTCTGGCAGGGACCCCGGGGAGCTGTTTTTT. The encoded protein is CASSLDSGRDPGELFF.

V gene TRBV20-1 combines with J gene TRBJ2-2; 9 bases match TRBD2. J was trimmed by 4 bases and V by 0 bases; bases with no gene match: 9. Looked up from germline, CDR1 is DFQATT and CDR2 is SNEGSKA (reference sequence). The CDR3 covers 17 residues. DNA for the CDR3: TGCAGTGCTAGAGATCTCTTAGCGGGGGCCTCCACCGGGGAGCTGTTTTTT. It translates to CSARDLLAGASTGELFF.

V usage is TRBV7-2 and J usage is TRBJ2-7; D call uncertain. The CDR3 covers 14 residues. The germline V gene has CDR1 SGHTA and CDR2 FQGNSA. V was clipped by 4 bases and J by 2 bases, with 12 bases between them. The CDR3 nucleotides read TGTGCCAGCAGCTCCAATTACGGACCCTACGAGCAGTACTTC. Residues: CASSSNYGPYEQYF. Combining the CDR3 with reference TRBV7-2 and TRBJ2-7 gives the whole variable domain GAGVSQSPSNKVTEKGKDVELRCDPISGHTALYWYRQSLGQGLEFLIYFQGNSAPDKSGLPSDRFSAERTGGSVSTLTIQRTQQEDSAVYLCASSSNYGPYEQYFGPGTRLTVT.

This clonotype was counted a few times. The CDR3 DNA follows: TGCAGCGTTAAGAGGACAGGGGGCGCGTACGAGCAGTACTTC. Translation: CSVKRTGGAYEQYF. The genes are TRBV29-1 and TRBJ2-7; TRBD1 agrees at 11 bases. CDR1 SQVTM and CDR2 ANQGSEA come from the germline V gene. The CDR3 is made up of 14 amino acids. J gave up 4 bases and V 5 bases, and 7 bases lay outside the gene matches.

The J gene is TRBJ2-1, the V gene TRBV6-1; D is possibly TRBD2 (6 bases). Between the trimmed V and J ends, which lost 7 bases and 4 bases, there was a span of 14 bases. The CDR3 loop spans 14 amino acids. Germline-derived CDR1 and CDR2 are MNHNS and SASEGT. The CDR3 sequence: CASIQRAGYNEQFF. The CDR3 DNA reads TGTGCCAGCATTCAGCGGGCCGGTTACAATGAGCAGTTCTTC.

This clonotype has a handful of counts. The chain employs TRBV7-9 and TRBJ2-7; 9 nucleotides match TRBD1. Losses at the gene ends were 5 bases for V and 5 bases for J; bases not matched to a gene: 7. Germline V lookup: CDR1 SEHNR, CDR2 FQNEAQ (reference sequence). The CDR3 length is 14 residues. The CDR3 is CASSPGTGFHEQYF. CDR3 DNA: TGTGCCAGCAGCCCTGGGACAGGGTTCCACGAGCAGTACTTC. The full variable domain, with the rest looked up from reference TRBV7-9 and TRBJ2-7, is DTGVSQNPRHKITKRGQNVTFRCDPISEHNRLYWYRQTLGQGPEFLTYFQNEAQLEKSRLLSDRFSAERPKGSFSTLEIQRTEQGDSAMYLCASSPGTGFHEQYFGPGTRLTVT.

The chain couples TRBV12-3 or TRBV12-4 to TRBJ2-1; 11 nucleotides match TRBD2. The V and J ends lost 5 bases and 8 bases, in that order; junction bases with no gene match: 11. The CDR3 length is 16 residues. For the CDR3, the DNA is TGTGCCAGCAGTCCCTCCGGGACTAGCGGCTTGGATGAGCAGTTCTTC. Translating gives CASSPSGTSGLDEQFF.

A few counts support this clonotype. This sequence joins TRBV18 and TRBJ2-7, with 7 bases matching TRBD1. The CDR3 has 14 residues. The V segment lost 2 bases and the J segment 5 bases; nucleotides outside the gene matches: 6. Germline V lookup: CDR1 KGHSH, CDR2 LQKENI. CDR3 in amino acids: CASSPGRDSHEQYF. Here the CDR3 DNA reads TGTGCCAGCTCACCAGGTAGGGACAGCCACGAGCAGTACTTC.

This clonotype has only a few counts. The V call is TRBV10-3, the J call TRBJ1-3; possibly TRBD1 for D (5 bases). V lost 4 bases and J lost 0, with 13 bases in between. There are 16 residues in the CDR3. Germline V gene data show CDR1 as ENHRY and CDR2 as SYGVKD. The CDR3 coding sequence is TGTGCCATCAGTGTGGGGGACCCGTCCTCTGGAAACACCATATATTTT. Residues: CAISVGDPSSGNTIYF.

The rearrangement joins TRBV20-1 to TRBJ2-7, with a possible D match to TRBD2 (7 bases). CDR1 DFQATT and CDR2 SNEGSKA come from the germline V gene (reference sequence). The CDR3 totals 16 residues. Trimming stripped 3 bases from V and 0 bases from J, with 18 bases between. Here the CDR3 DNA reads TGCAGTGCTAGTGGTGGGGGGGGCTCTAGCTCCTACGAGCAGTACTTC. Translated: CSASGGGGSSSYEQYF.

The genes are TRBV29-1 and TRBJ1-1; the D gene is possibly TRBD1 (5 bases). Between the trimmed V and J ends, which lost 6 bases and 1 base, there was a span of 9 bases. The CDR3 covers 12 residues. The V gene's germline CDR1 is SQVTM and CDR2 ANQGSEA. The CDR3 region has the DNA TGCAGCGTCAGGGTGGGGAACACTGAAGCTTTCTTT. Protein sequence: CSVRVGNTEAFF.

The chain is built from TRBV6-5 and TRBJ2-2; D is unresolved. The CDR3 has 12 residues. V dropped 8 bases and J dropped 6 bases, with 10 bases sitting between them. In germline, CDR1 is MNHEY, CDR2 SVGAGI. For the CDR3, the DNA is TGTGCCAGCGGGTCTTACGCCGGGGAGCTGTTTTTT. This codes for CASGSYAGELFF.

This clonotype was seen a few times. V usage is TRBV20-1 and J usage is TRBJ2-5; D tentatively fits TRBD1 or TRBD2 (5 bases each). Gene TRBJ2-1 matches the end of the DNA better, so the J call may be wrong. Per the germline V gene, CDR1 is DFQATT and CDR2 is SNEGSKA (reference sequence). The CDR3 has 15 residues. The CDR3 DNA is TGCAGTGCTAGATTAGGTCCCCTGAGGGGCAATGAGCAGTTCTTC. Its protein is CSARLGPLRGNEQFF.

This clonotype occurred many times. V gene TRBV29-1 combines with J gene TRBJ1-2; D possibly corresponds to TRBD1 (5 bases). CDR3 length: 13 residues. The germline V gene encodes CDR1 SQVTM and CDR2 ANQGSEA. Trimming shortened V by 5 bases and J by 7 bases, and 17 bases separated the two germline ends. Written as DNA, the CDR3 is TGCAGCGTTCGTATGGGCAGGGTGGGTGGCTACACCTTC. This translates into CSVRMGRVGGYTF.